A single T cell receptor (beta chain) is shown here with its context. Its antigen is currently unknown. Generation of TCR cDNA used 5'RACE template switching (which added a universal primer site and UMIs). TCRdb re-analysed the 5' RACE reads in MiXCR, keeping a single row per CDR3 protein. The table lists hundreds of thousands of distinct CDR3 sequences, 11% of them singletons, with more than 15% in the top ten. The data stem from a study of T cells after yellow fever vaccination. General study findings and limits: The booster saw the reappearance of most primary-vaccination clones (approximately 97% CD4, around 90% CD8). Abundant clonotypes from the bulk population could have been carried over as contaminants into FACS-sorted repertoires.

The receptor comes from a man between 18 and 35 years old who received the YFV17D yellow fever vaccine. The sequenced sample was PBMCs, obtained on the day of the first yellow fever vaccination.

This CDR3 reads CSARDLAGVYTQYF. Here the CDR3 DNA reads TGCAGTGCTAGAGATCTAGCGGGCGTGTATACGCAGTATTTT. J is TRBJ2-3 and V is TRBV20-1, with TRBD2 identical over 8 bases. V gave up 0 bases and J gave up 7 bases; unmatched junction bases: 6. Germline V gives CDR1 DFQATT, CDR2 SNEGSKA (reference sequence). The CDR3 covers 14 residues.